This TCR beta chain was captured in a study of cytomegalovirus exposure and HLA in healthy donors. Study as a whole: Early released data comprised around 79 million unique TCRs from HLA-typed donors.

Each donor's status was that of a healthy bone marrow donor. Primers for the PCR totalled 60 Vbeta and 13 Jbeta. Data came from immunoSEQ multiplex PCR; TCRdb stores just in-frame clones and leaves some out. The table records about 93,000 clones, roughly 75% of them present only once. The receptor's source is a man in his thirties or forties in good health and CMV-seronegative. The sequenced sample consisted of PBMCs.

The CDR3 DNA reads as TGTGCCAGCAGCAAGGGGGGGACCTCCTACGAGCAGTACTTC. It codes for CASSKGGTSYEQYF. The rearrangement links TRBV6-6 to TRBJ2-5; tentative D call: TRBD2 (7 bases). The better agreement between TRBJ2-7 and the DNA end casts doubt on the J call. Germline lookup yields CDR1 MNHNY and CDR2 SVGAGI (reference sequence). CDR3 length equals 14 residues.